The rows below give T cell receptor beta chains drawn from one sample of a study of cytomegalovirus exposure and HLA in healthy donors. Method: immunoSEQ multiplex PCR; TCRdb's copy keeps in-frame clones and lacks some. The repertoire consists of 35,000 to 50,000 clones, with about half occurring once and the leading ten covering 6%. The sequencing input was PBMCs. These receptors originate from a man aged 55 to 69 in good health and CMV-seronegative. CDR3s include the opening cysteine and the closing phenylalanine or tryptophan. The order of the fields is V gene, D gene, clone size, J gene, CDR3 DNA, CDR3 protein. The D gene is left open where the match is weak. Clone size is not always given. Where it is, it says once, few, many or a class for expanded clones.

>TRBV5-1|NA|NA|TRBJ1-2
TGCGCCAGCAGCTCTCAGGCCACAGTGGCCTATGGCTACACCTTC
CASSSQATVAYGYTF
>TRBV4-3|NA|NA|TRBJ2-1
TGCGCCAGCAGCCAAGTCCTAGGAGTCAATGAGCAGTTCTTC
CASSQVLGVNEQFF
>TRBV30|NA|NA|TRBJ2-1
TGTGCCTCCGACCGGACACCCAACTCCTACAATGAGCAGTTCTTC
CASDRTPNSYNEQFF
>TRBV6-1|NA|NA|TRBJ1-2
TGTGCCAGCAGCTCCGACAGGATCGGCTACACCTTC
CASSSDRIGYTF
>TRBV18|NA|NA|TRBJ1-1
TGTGCCAGCAGTACAGGGTCGTATAATGAAGCTTTCTTT
CASSTGSYNEAFF
>TRBV10-3|NA|NA|TRBJ2-7
TGTGCCATCAGTGAGTCGCCTAGCGCCAACCTCTACGAGCAGTACTTC
CAISESPSANLYEQYF
>TRBV29-1|TRBD1|NA|TRBJ2-7
TGCAGCGTACGACAGGGGGGAACGGGCGAGCAGTACTTC
CSVRQGGTGEQYF
>TRBV27|TRBD2|many|TRBJ2-1
TGTGCCAGCAACCGACTAGCGGGAGCCACGGGGGAGTTCTTC
CASNRLAGATGEFF
>TRBV18|NA|NA|TRBJ1-3
TGTGCCAGCTCATCCGGGACAGGAAACACCATATATTTT
CASSSGTGNTIYF
>TRBV5-1|TRBD1|NA|TRBJ2-5
TGCGCCAGCACCGCCGGGACAGGCAAAGAGACCCAGTACTTC
CASTAGTGKETQYF
>TRBV10-3|NA|NA|TRBJ2-5
TGTGCCATCAGGCAGCAAGAGACCCAGTACTTC
CAIRQQETQYF
>TRBV5-1|TRBD2|NA|TRBJ2-7
TGCGCCAGCAGCTCTAGCGGGAGGGCCGGGTACGAGCAGTACTTC
CASSSSGRAGYEQYF
>TRBV9|TRBD1|few|TRBJ1-1
TGTGCCAGCAGCGACCAACAGGGGGCATTTGCTTTCTTT
CASSDQQGAFAFF
>TRBV2|NA|NA|TRBJ1-1
TGTGCCAGCAAGGCGGCAGGGCTCCTGAACACTGAAGCTTTCTTT
CASKAAGLLNTEAFF
>TRBV4-1|NA|NA|TRBJ2-1
TGCGCCAGCAGCCTTTGGACAGAACGTAGGGATGAGCAGTTCTTC
CASSLWTERRDEQFF
>TRBV7-2|TRBD2|NA|TRBJ2-5
TGTGCCAGCACCCCAGGGACTAGGGAGGAGACCCAGTACTTC
CASTPGTREETQYF
>TRBV14|NA|NA|TRBJ2-1
TGTGCCAGCAGCCAAAAGGCCGGGAGTAGGACCTACAATGAGCAGTTCTTC
CASSQKAGSRTYNEQFF
>TRBV7-8|NA|few|TRBJ1-4
TGTGCCAGCAGCCCCCTTTTCGGGGGGCGGAATGAAAAACTGTTTTTT
CASSPLFGGRNEKLFF
>TRBV10-3|TRBD1|NA|TRBJ2-5
TGTGCCATCAGTAGACAGGGGGCACGGGAGACCCAGTACTTC
CAISRQGARETQYF
>TRBV27|NA|NA|TRBJ2-5
TGTGCCAGCAGTTTACCCGGGGGAGACCAGTACTTC
CASSLPGGDQYF